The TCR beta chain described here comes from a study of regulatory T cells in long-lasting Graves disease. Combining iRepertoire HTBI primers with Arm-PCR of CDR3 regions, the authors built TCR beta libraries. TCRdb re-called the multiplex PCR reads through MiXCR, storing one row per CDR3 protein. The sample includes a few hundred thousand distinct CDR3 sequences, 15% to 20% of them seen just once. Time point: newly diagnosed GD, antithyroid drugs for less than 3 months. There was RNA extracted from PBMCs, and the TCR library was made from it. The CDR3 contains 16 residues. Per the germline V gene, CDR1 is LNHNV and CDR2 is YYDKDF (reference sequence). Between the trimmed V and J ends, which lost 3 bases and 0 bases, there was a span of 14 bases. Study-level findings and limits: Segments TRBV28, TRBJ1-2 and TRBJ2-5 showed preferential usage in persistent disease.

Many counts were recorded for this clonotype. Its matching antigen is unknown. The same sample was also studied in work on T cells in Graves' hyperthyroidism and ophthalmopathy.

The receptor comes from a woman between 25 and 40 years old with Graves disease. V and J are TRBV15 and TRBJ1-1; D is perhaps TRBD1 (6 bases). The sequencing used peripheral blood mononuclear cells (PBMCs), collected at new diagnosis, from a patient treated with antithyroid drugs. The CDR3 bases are TGTGCCACCAGCAGTATTAACAGGGTCTTGAACACTGAAGCTTTCTTT. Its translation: CATSSINRVLNTEAFF.